Shown below are 17 T cell receptor beta chains from a single sample sequenced in a study of T cell responses to AZD1222 COVID-19 vaccine. Sequencing was performed with immunoSEQ multiplex PCR; in TCRdb, only in-frame clones are kept and a portion is missing. The sample includes about 140,000 clones, over 90% of them seen just once. The specimen was peripheral blood, collected 28 days after the second AZD1222 dose. The receptors here all came from an adult who received the AZD1222 COVID-19 vaccine.

This rearrangement joins TRBV6-5 to TRBJ1-1; D unresolved. The V end was cut by 2 bases, the J end by 10 bases, with 17 bases between. The CDR3 is 14 amino acids. The V gene's germline CDR1 is MNHEY and CDR2 SVGAGI. The chain's CDR3 is CASSYEARGKGAFF. The CDR3 DNA reads as TGTGCCAGCAGTTACGAAGCACGGGGAAAGGGAGCTTTCTTT.

The chain couples TRBV27 to TRBJ1-2; a possible D gene is TRBD1 (6 bases). V was cut by 1 base and J by 4 bases, with 19 bases left in between. The CDR3 totals 17 residues. The germline CDR1 and CDR2 sequences are MNHEY and SMNVEV (reference sequence). CDR3 in amino acids: CASSLYRAPRETYGYTF. DNA of the CDR3: TGTGCCAGCAGTTTATACAGGGCTCCCAGAGAGACCTATGGCTACACCTTC.

CDR3 sequence (DNA): TGTGCCAGCAGTTTAACGGGCCTGGGTGGCAATCAGCCCCAGCATTTT. This sequence encodes CASSLTGLGGNQPQHF. The chain uses TRBV27 and TRBJ1-5; no clear D. Germline CDR1 reads MNHEY; CDR2 reads SMNVEV (reference sequence). The CDR3 consists of 16 residues. Trimming removed 2 bases at V and 2 bases at J, with 13 bases between.

J is TRBJ2-1 and V is TRBV5-4; 16 bases are shared with TRBD2. The germline V gene encodes CDR1 SGHNT and CDR2 YYREEE (reference sequence). The ends lost 3 bases at V and 9 bases at J; junction bases unmatched: 9. CDR3 length: 17 amino acids. CDR3 in amino acids: CASSSGTSGRALGEQFF. The CDR3 DNA sequence: TGTGCCAGCAGCTCCGGGACTAGCGGGAGGGCCTTAGGTGAGCAGTTCTTC.

The chain is built from TRBV6-5 and TRBJ1-2; D is possibly TRBD1 (5 bases). This CDR3 comprises 12 residues. The germline CDR1 and CDR2 sequences are MNHEY and SVGAGI. Trimming shortened V by 6 bases and J by 7 bases, and 12 bases separated the two germline ends. The CDR3 protein is CASRPWGGGYTF. DNA of the CDR3: TGTGCCAGCAGACCCTGGGGGGGTGGCTACACCTTC.

The J gene is TRBJ1-2, the V gene TRBV7-8; tentatively, D is TRBD1 (5 bases). Trimming took off 1 base at V and 8 bases at J, with 29 bases between the two ends. This CDR3 is built from 19 residues. CDR1 is SGHVS, CDR2 FQNEAQ, per germline. The CDR3 DNA follows: TGTGCCAGCAGCTTAGTACTAATCGGCGGGGAGGGGCCGGACGGGGGCTACACCTTC. The encoded protein is CASSLVLIGGEGPDGGYTF.

This chain joins TRBV27 and TRBJ2-1, with a possible D match to TRBD1 (6 bases). Trimming stripped 7 bases from V and 3 bases from J, with 10 bases between. CDR1 and CDR2 from the germline V gene are MNHEY and SMNVEV (reference sequence). This CDR3 comprises 13 residues. CDR3 protein: CASKGDIYNEQFF. The DNA of the CDR3 is TGTGCCAGCAAGGGGGACATCTACAATGAGCAGTTCTTC.

The rearrangement uses TRBV19 and TRBJ1-1, with D possibly TRBD1 on 6 matching bases. V gave up 4 bases and J gave up 5 bases, with 8 bases separating them. Germline loops: CDR1 LNHDA, CDR2 SQIVND (reference sequence). The CDR3 spans 12 residues. CDR3 sequence (DNA): TGTGCCAGTAGTACAGGGGTTACTGAAGCTTTCTTT. It specifies CASSTGVTEAFF. Using reference TRBV19 and TRBJ1-1 for the parts outside the CDR3, the full variable domain is DGGITQSPKYLFRKEGQNVTLSCEQNLNHDAMYWYRQDPGQGLRLIYYSQIVNDFQKGDIAEGYSVSREKKESFPLTVTSAQKNPTAFYLCASSTGVTEAFFGQGTRLTVV.

The chain joins TRBV4-3 to TRBJ2-1; D gene uncertain. The V end was cut by 3 bases, the J end by 7 bases, with 13 bases between. Germline V gives CDR1 LGHNA, CDR2 YSLEER. The CDR3 has 14 amino acids. CDR3 DNA: TGCGCCAGCAGCCAGGAGCTTCAGAGGAATGAGCAGTTCTTC. This codes for CASSQELQRNEQFF.

V is TRBV7-3 and J is TRBJ2-3, with a weak D call TRBD2 (6 bases). Germline CDR1 reads SGHTA; CDR2 reads FQGTGA. This CDR3 region has 20 residues. The ends were cut back, 0 bases at V and 1 base at J, with 23 bases in the middle. The CDR3, as DNA: TGTGCCAGCAGCTTAACCCCCGGGAGCGCCCACAAATCACGCACAGATACGCAGTATTTT. Amino acid sequence: CASSLTPGSAHKSRTDTQYF.

The J gene is TRBJ1-1, the V gene TRBV12-3 or TRBV12-4, with a weak D call TRBD1 (5 bases). The CDR3 is 13 amino acids. V lost 6 bases to trimming and J lost 4 bases, with 12 bases between them. For the CDR3, the DNA is TGTGCCAGCAGCCCGGACAAGACCACTGAAGCTTTCTTT. It specifies CASSPDKTTEAFF.

The rearrangement uses TRBV5-6 and TRBJ1-2; 10 nucleotides agree with TRBD1. V dropped 1 base and J dropped 5; count of bases not matched to a gene: 11. This CDR3 comprises 17 residues. The V gene's germline CDR1 is SGHDT and CDR2 YYEEEE. Here the CDR3 reads CASSLYLTGGVGYGYTF. The CDR3 region has the DNA TGTGCCAGCAGCTTGTATCTGACAGGGGGCGTAGGGTATGGCTACACCTTC.

V and J are TRBV30 and TRBJ2-5; perhaps TRBD2 as D (6 bases). Germline CDR1 GTSNPN, CDR2 SVGIG (reference sequence). Trimming shortened V by 3 bases and J by 2 bases, and 10 bases separated the two germline ends. CDR3 length equals 13 residues. DNA for the CDR3: TGTGCCTGGAGGGTCGCGGGGCAAGAGACCCAGTACTTC. This encodes CAWRVAGQETQYF.

V is TRBV29-1 and J is TRBJ1-2; TRBD1 aligns across 7 bases. The CDR3 spans 11 residues. Germline lookup yields CDR1 SQVTM and CDR2 ANQGSEA. Trimming removed 4 bases from V and 8 bases from J; junction bases left unmatched: 4. As DNA, the CDR3 is TGCAGCGTTGCTACAGGGGACGGCTACACCTTC. Translated, it gives CSVATGDGYTF.

V usage is TRBV28 and J usage is TRBJ2-4; 12 bases are shared with TRBD2. The germline V gene encodes CDR1 MDHEN and CDR2 SYDVKM. Losses at the gene ends were 4 bases for V and 4 bases for J; bases not matched to a gene: 2. The CDR3 contains 15 residues. CDR3 DNA: TGTGCCAGCAGTTGGACTAGCGGGACTAAAAACATTCAGTACTTC. Translating gives CASSWTSGTKNIQYF.

This clone was found once. This chain uses TRBV2 with TRBJ2-7; possible D gene TRBD2, 6 bases. CDR1 and CDR2 (germline): SNHLY, FYNNEI. CDR3 length: 16 residues. V was trimmed by 3 bases and J by 3 bases, leaving 18 bases between them. CDR3 protein: CASSEGRASEYYEQYF. CDR3 in DNA: TGTGCCAGCAGTGAGGGTAGGGCTAGCGAATACTACGAGCAGTACTTC.

V and J are TRBV7-8 and TRBJ1-3; the match to TRBD1 covers 8 bases. The length of the CDR3 is 16 residues. The germline V gene has CDR1 SGHVS and CDR2 FQNEAQ. V lost 2 bases to trimming and J lost 2 bases; unmatched junction nucleotides: 5. The CDR3 is CASSLTTGVPGNTIYF. CDR3 nucleotides: TGTGCCAGCAGCTTAACGACAGGGGTCCCTGGAAACACCATATATTTT. Full variable domain (remainder filled in from reference TRBV7-8 and TRBJ1-3): GAGVSQSPRYKVAKRGQDVALRCDPISGHVSLFWYQQALGQGPEFLTYFQNEAQLDKSGLPSDRFFAERPEGSVSTLKIQRTQQEDSAVYLCASSLTTGVPGNTIYFGEGSWLTVV.